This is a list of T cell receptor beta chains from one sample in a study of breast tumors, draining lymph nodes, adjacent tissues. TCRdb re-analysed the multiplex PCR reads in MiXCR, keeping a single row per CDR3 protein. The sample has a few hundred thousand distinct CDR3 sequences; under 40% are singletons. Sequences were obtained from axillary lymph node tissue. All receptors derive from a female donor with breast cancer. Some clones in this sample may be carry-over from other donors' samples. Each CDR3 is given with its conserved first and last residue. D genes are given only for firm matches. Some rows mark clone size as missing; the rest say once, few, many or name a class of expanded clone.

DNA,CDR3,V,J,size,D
TGTGCCAGCAGCATCGGGACAGGGGCCGATGAAGCTTTCTTT,CASSIGTGADEAFF,TRBV7-2,TRBJ1-1,NA,TRBD1
TGTGCCAGCAGCGGATTATCTAGCGGGGGGATGAAGGATACGCAGTATTTT,CASSGLSSGGMKDTQYF,TRBV5-4,TRBJ2-3,NA,TRBD2
TGTGCCAGCAGCCACGTGGAGGGGCCTAGCACAGATACGCAGTATTTT,CASSHVEGPSTDTQYF,TRBV7-2,TRBJ2-3,NA,NA
TGTGCCACCAGTGATCACAGGGGGGGAAAAGATACGCAGTATTTT,CATSDHRGGKDTQYF,TRBV24-1,TRBJ2-3,many,NA
TGTGCCAGCAGCTGGGGGGTTACGGAGGGCTACGAGCAGTACTTC,CASSWGVTEGYEQYF,TRBV11-2,TRBJ2-7,many,NA
TGTGCCAGCAGCTTAGACAGTGGGAACACCGGGGAGCTGTTTTTT,CASSLDSGNTGELFF,TRBV7-2,TRBJ2-2,many,NA
TGTGCCAGTAGTATCGGGACTCCCTATGGCTACACCTTC,CASSIGTPYGYTF,TRBV19,TRBJ1-2,many,NA
TGTGCCTGGAGTGTAACCTGGGACAGGACGTACGAGCAGTACTTC,CAWSVTWDRTYEQYF,TRBV30,TRBJ2-7,few,TRBD1
TGTGCCATCAGTGATCCGGGACTAGGCGAGACCCAGTACTTC,CAISDPGLGETQYF,TRBV10-3,TRBJ2-5,many,TRBD2
TGTGCCAGCAGCTTATCCGGGGCCAATGAGCAGTTCTTC,CASSLSGANEQFF,TRBV7-2,TRBJ2-1,many,NA
TGTGCCACCAGCAGCGTCGGGACAGGGAGGTCAGACAATGAGCAGTTCTTC,CATSSVGTGRSDNEQFF,TRBV15,TRBJ2-1,NA,TRBD1
TGTGCCAGTAGCACCTTCGGTCGTAGCACAGATACGCAGTATTTT,CASSTFGRSTDTQYF,TRBV19,TRBJ2-3,many,NA
TGTGCCAGCAGTTCCCCGGGACAGGGCACCGGGGAGCTGTTTTTT,CASSSPGQGTGELFF,TRBV28,TRBJ2-2,NA,TRBD1
TGTGCCAGCAGAGGACTAGCCTACGAGCAGTACTTC,CASRGLAYEQYF,TRBV7-9,TRBJ2-7,NA,TRBD2
TGTGCCAGCAGTCACCCTCCCAGGGCCGAGAAGACCTCTTTCTCTGGAAACACCATATATTTT,CASSHPPRAEKTSFSGNTIYF,TRBV6-5,TRBJ1-3,few,NA
TGCAGTGCTTACCCGGGACAGCTAATGAACACTGAAGCTTTCTTT,CSAYPGQLMNTEAFF,TRBV20-1,TRBJ1-1,NA,TRBD1
TGTGCCAGCAGCCCCACAGACAGGGAACTGGCTAGCGGGAGGGGTAGGAATGAGCAGTTCTTC,CASSPTDRELASGRGRNEQFF,TRBV7-3,TRBJ2-1,many,TRBD2
TGCGCCAGCAGCTTGCATAGTCAGGGTGACGAGCAGTTCTTC,CASSLHSQGDEQFF,TRBV5-1,TRBJ2-1,many,NA
TGTGCCAGTAGTATAGCACAGAGACAGCCCCAGCATTTT,CASSIAQRQPQHF,TRBV19,TRBJ1-5,many,NA
TGTGCCAGCAGCTTGCTTCCTAGCGGCACAGATACGCAGTATTTT,CASSLLPSGTDTQYF,TRBV5-5,TRBJ2-3,many,NA
TGCAGTGCTAGAGACGCCGGGACACCCAATCAGCCCCAGCATTTT,CSARDAGTPNQPQHF,TRBV20-1,TRBJ1-5,many,NA
TGCAGTGCCCCGGCGGCGGGCGTCAACAATGAGCAGTTCTTC,CSAPAAGVNNEQFF,TRBV20-1,TRBJ2-1,many,NA
TGTGCCAGCAGGACAGGGGAGGGCAATCAGCCCCAGCATTTT,CASRTGEGNQPQHF,TRBV2,TRBJ1-5,many,TRBD1
TGTGCCACGGCTAGGGGCCGGGCCTCCTACAATGAGCAGTTCTTC,CATARGRASYNEQFF,TRBV24-1,TRBJ2-1,many,NA
TGTGCCAGCAGCCAACAAGACAACACTGAAGCTTTCTTT,CASSQQDNTEAFF,TRBV9,TRBJ1-1,once,NA
TGCAGTGCTAATGGGTATCAGGGGGATGGCTACACCTTC,CSANGYQGDGYTF,TRBV20-1,TRBJ1-2,many,TRBD1
TGTGCCAGCAGTGCCGCGGTGGGAAGGGGGCAAGAGACCCAGTACTTC,CASSAAVGRGQETQYF,TRBV6-1,TRBJ2-5,many,NA
TGTGCCAGCAGTTTATCACAGTACACAGATACGCAGTATTTT,CASSLSQYTDTQYF,TRBV6-5,TRBJ2-3,many,NA
TGTGCCACTTCGACTAGCGGGAGCTACGAGCAGTACTTC,CATSTSGSYEQYF,TRBV27,TRBJ2-7,NA,TRBD2
TGTGCCAGCAGCGATCGGACTAGCGGGGGGGCCAACGTCCTGACTTTC,CASSDRTSGGANVLTF,TRBV9,TRBJ2-6,NA,TRBD2
TGTGCCAGCAGCGCCGGGACAGAAGAGACCCAGTACTTC,CASSAGTEETQYF,TRBV2,TRBJ2-5,many,TRBD1
TGTGCCAGCAGCGTAGTCCTAGCGGGGGTAGAGCAGTTCTTC,CASSVVLAGVEQFF,TRBV9,TRBJ2-1,NA,TRBD2
TGTGCCAGCAGCTTAATCGGGACAGGAGGTGGCTACACCTTC,CASSLIGTGGGYTF,TRBV7-2,TRBJ1-2,many,TRBD1
TGTGCTAGCGTGCGGACAGCTAGCTCCTACAATGAGCAGTTCTTC,CASVRTASSYNEQFF,TRBV2,TRBJ2-1,NA,NA
TGTGCCAGCAGCCAAAACCCCACAGATACGCAGTATTTT,CASSQNPTDTQYF,TRBV7-3,TRBJ2-3,many,NA
TGTGCCTGGGCTGGGGCGTCTGGAAACACCATATATTTT,CAWAGASGNTIYF,TRBV30,TRBJ1-3,many,NA
TGTGCCAGCAGAGCGAGCCTAGCGGGAGGGTACAATGAGCAGTTCTTC,CASRASLAGGYNEQFF,TRBV2,TRBJ2-1,NA,TRBD2
TGCGCCAGCAGCTTGTCACTCTCGTACCACGAGACCCAGTACTTC,CASSLSLSYHETQYF,TRBV5-1,TRBJ2-5,few,NA
TGTGCCAGCAGGCAGACAGGGCGGGCCTATGGCTACACCTTC,CASRQTGRAYGYTF,TRBV14,TRBJ1-2,NA,TRBD1
TGTGCCAACTCACCACGGGCAGCGGGAGCCTCCTACGAGCAGTACTTC,CANSPRAAGASYEQYF,TRBV9,TRBJ2-7,few,TRBD2
TGTGCCAGCAGTGTTTCCCAAGGGTCCAGAAACACCATATATTTT,CASSVSQGSRNTIYF,TRBV6-1,TRBJ1-3,many,NA
TGTGCCAGCAGATACGGGACTAGCGACAAAGAGACCCAGCACTTC,CASRYGTSDKETQHF,TRBV7-3,TRBJ2-5,NA,TRBD2
TGTGCCAGCAGCTTGCTGGGACAGGGGGCCAACGTCCTGACTTTC,CASSLLGQGANVLTF,TRBV7-2,TRBJ2-6,once,TRBD1
TGTGCCAGCAGCTTAGAGGACAGTACAGAGCAGTTCTTC,CASSLEDSTEQFF,TRBV11-3,TRBJ2-1,many,NA
TGTGCCAGCAGCGCCTACCTGGTCTACGAGCAGTACTTC,CASSAYLVYEQYF,TRBV7-2,TRBJ2-7,many,NA
TGCAGTGCTGCCGGGGGCGGAAAGACCCAGTACTTC,CSAAGGGKTQYF,TRBV20-1,TRBJ2-5,many,NA